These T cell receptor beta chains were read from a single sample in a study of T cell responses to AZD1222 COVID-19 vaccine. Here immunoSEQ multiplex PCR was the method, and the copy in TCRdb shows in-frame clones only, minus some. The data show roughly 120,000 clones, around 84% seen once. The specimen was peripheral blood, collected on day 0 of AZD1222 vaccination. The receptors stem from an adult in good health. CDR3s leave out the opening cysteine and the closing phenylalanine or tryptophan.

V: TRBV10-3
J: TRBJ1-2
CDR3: ALRTGEDGYT

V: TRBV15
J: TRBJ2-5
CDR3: ATSRDRQQETQY

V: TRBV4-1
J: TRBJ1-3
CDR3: ASSQRQGFGNTIY

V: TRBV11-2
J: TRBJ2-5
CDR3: ASTRTGSLQETQY

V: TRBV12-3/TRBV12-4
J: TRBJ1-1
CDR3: ASSRGRATEAF

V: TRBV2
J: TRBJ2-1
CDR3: ASSRGSGGDGNNEQF

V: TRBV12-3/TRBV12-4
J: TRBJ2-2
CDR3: ASSLQQAGELF

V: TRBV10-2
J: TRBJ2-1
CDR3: ASSPGTSGSNEQF

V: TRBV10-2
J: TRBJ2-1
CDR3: ASRLAVSSYNEQF

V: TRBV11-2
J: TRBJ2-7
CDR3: ASSQTSAAYEQY

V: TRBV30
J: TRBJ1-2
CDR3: AWSVGAGYGYT

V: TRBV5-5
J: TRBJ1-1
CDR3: ASSLSTLTEAF

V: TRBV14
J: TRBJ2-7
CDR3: ASSQGLAAAYEQY

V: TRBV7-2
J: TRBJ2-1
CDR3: ASSFNSQASGGGEQF

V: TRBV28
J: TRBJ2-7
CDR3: ASRDRVHEQY

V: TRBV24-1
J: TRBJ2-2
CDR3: ATSDPYLTGGNTGELF

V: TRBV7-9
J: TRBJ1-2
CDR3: ASSFGQSDGYT

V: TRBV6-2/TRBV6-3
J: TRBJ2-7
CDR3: ASSYNQGAYEQY

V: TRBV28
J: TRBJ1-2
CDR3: ASRNYGYT

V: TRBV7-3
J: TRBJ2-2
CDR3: ASSLTGAGELF

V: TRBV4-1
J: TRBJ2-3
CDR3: ASSYSGSSTDTQY

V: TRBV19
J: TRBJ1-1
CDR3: ASSIPGEATEAF

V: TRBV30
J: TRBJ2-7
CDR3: AWSSGRAEQY

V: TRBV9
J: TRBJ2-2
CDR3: ASSATSGRASGELF

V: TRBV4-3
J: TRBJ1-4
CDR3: ASSPSGLGANEKLF

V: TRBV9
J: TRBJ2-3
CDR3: ASSAVGGPTDTQY

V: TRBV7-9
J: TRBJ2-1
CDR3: ASSLVGQGMYEQF

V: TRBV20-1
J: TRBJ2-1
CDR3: SASIGGGYNEQF

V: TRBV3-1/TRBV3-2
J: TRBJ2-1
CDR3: ASSQGLGPYEQF

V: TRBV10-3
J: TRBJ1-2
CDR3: AISDGHGRNGYT

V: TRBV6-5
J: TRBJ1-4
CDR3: ASRAGSPNEKLF

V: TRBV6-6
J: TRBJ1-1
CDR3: ASSSPMLYTEAF

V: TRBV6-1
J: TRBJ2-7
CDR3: ASSEAATGAMTYEQY

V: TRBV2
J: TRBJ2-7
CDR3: ASFRGQGASEQY

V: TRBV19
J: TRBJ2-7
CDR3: ASSIRLNHPYEQY

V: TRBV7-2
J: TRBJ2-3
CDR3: ASSLVGAWTDTQY

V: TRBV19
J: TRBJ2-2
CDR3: ASTVEGGGLDSGELF

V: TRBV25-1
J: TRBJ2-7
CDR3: ASSEFQGAPPYEQY

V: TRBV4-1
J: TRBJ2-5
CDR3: ASSQRRETQY

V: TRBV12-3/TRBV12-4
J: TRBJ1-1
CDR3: ASSFLGGTEAF

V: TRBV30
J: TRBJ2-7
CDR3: AWEGVGPSNSYEQY

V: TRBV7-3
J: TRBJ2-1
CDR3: ASSLKGDDNEQF

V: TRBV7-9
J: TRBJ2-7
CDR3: ASSSLNRGKQY

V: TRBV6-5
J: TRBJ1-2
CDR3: ASILTGESNYGYT

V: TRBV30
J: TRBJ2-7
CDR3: AWSRRGVGTYEQY